The 20 T cell receptor beta chains reported below all come from one sample, sequenced in a study of vaccination effects on CD4 cells after COVID-19. Only in-frame clones appear in the TCRdb table, and some are missing; sequencing was by immunoSEQ multiplex PCR. Of 63,000 or so clones in the sample, around 70% were seen once. The antigens of these receptors remain unknown. Viral peptide pools were used in the ViraFEST assay to expand antigen-specific CD4+ T cells, and sequencing came afterward. After less than 11 days in culture, the CD4+ T cells were isolated. This person's SARS-CoV-2 infection, confirmed by PCR, occurred between March and December 2020. The sample in question was CD4+ T cells from PBMCs cultured with HIV peptides, obtained before COVID-19 vaccination. Described subset: HIV-1 Nef peptide pool negative control/reference culture. All receptors come from a human donor who had a prior SARS-CoV-2 infection.

The chain combines TRBV3-1 (or the pseudogene TRBV3-2) with TRBJ2-3; 14 nucleotides line up with TRBD2. J gave up 6 bases and V 4 bases, and 6 bases lay outside the gene matches. This CDR3 contains 16 residues. Germline values: CDR1 LGHDT, CDR2 YNNKEL (reference sequence). The CDR3 region is CASSLRLAGGQDTQYF. Here the CDR3 DNA reads TGTGCCAGCAGCCTCCGACTAGCGGGGGGGCAGGATACGCAGTATTTT.

V is TRBV18 and J is TRBJ1-2; TRBD1 aligns across 8 bases. After removal of 4 bases from V and 4 bases from J, the junction contained 2 bases not matched to a gene. The CDR3 contains 13 residues. Germline CDR1 KGHSH, CDR2 LQKENI. The DNA for the CDR3 is TGTGCCAGCTCACAGGACAGGGCCTATGGCTACACCTTC. This codes for CASSQDRAYGYTF.

The V gene is TRBV6-1, the J gene TRBJ1-5; no clear D. Looked up from germline, CDR1 is MNHNS and CDR2 is SASEGT. This CDR3 spans 13 amino acids. Deletions cut 3 bases from V and 6 bases from J, with 9 bases between. The CDR3, as DNA: TGTGCCAGCAGTGAGTGGTTGGTTCAGCCCCAGCATTTT. Protein product: CASSEWLVQPQHF.

This clone has just one count. The CDR3: CASSQVGGDTEAFF. The CDR3 nucleotides are TGTGCCAGCTCACAAGTGGGCGGGGACACTGAAGCTTTCTTT. This rearrangement joins TRBV18 to TRBJ1-1; D uncertain. Germline-derived CDR1 and CDR2 are KGHSH and LQKENI. V was shortened by 4 bases and J by 3 bases, with 12 bases between the two germline ends. The CDR3 covers 14 residues.

The rearrangement joins TRBV5-1 to TRBJ1-1; TRBD1 is a possible D gene (5 bases). The V gene's germline CDR1 is SGHRS and CDR2 YFSETQ. This CDR3 region has 14 residues. The germline V and J ends were trimmed by 1 base and 1 base, with 8 bases remaining between them. For the CDR3, the DNA is TGCGCCAGCAGCTTGTGGGACGGGAACACTGAAGCTTTCTTT. Its translation: CASSLWDGNTEAFF.

This chain links TRBV6-5 with TRBJ1-6; possible D gene TRBD1, 6 bases. The V gene lost 9 bases and the J gene lost 7 bases, with 13 bases spanning the gap. CDR1 is MNHEY, CDR2 SVGAGI, per germline. The CDR3 runs to 13 residues. CDR3 amino acids: CASAGTRNSPLHF. The CDR3 coding sequence is TGTGCCAGTGCCGGGACACGGAATTCACCCCTCCACTTT.

This chain connects TRBV7-3 to TRBJ2-3; maybe TRBD2 (7 bases). Germline lookup yields CDR1 SGHTA and CDR2 FQGTGA. This CDR3 contains 15 residues. V lost 7 bases and J 2 bases, leaving 16 bases between the germline ends. The CDR3 DNA reads TGTGCCAGCACTCTCTCCGGGGGGCCCACAGATACGCAGTATTTT. Translation: CASTLSGGPTDTQYF. Complete variable domain (other parts from reference TRBV7-3 and TRBJ2-3): GAGVSQTPSNKVTEKGKYVELRCDPISGHTALYWYRQSLGQGPEFLIYFQGTGAADDSGLPNDRFFAVRPEGSVSTLKIQRTERGDSAVYLCASTLSGGPTDTQYFGPGTRLTVL.

In this sample, this clone turned up a few times. This chain links TRBV7-2 with TRBJ2-2; no reliable D call. Deletions cut 2 bases from V and 6 bases from J, with 10 bases between. CDR3 length: 14 residues. Germline V lookup: CDR1 SGHTA, CDR2 FQGNSA. CDR3 in amino acids: CASSLIGGAGELFF. The CDR3 DNA sequence: TGTGCCAGCAGCTTAATCGGTGGCGCCGGGGAGCTGTTTTTT.

CDR3 sequence reads: CASSQAATGSTHEQYF. DNA of the CDR3: TGTGCCAGCAGCCAAGCCGCGACAGGGAGTACTCACGAGCAGTACTTC. The rearrangement links TRBV4-2 to TRBJ2-7; 7 bases line up with TRBD1. With 1 base clipped from V and 5 bases from J, the junction kept 11 bases outside the gene matches. Per the germline V gene, CDR1 is LGHNA and CDR2 is YNFKEQ. The CDR3 length is 16 residues.

The rearrangement joins TRBV9 to TRBJ2-7; no reliable D call. Deletions cut 1 base from V and 1 base from J, with 9 bases between. This CDR3 spans 14 amino acids. The germline CDR1 and CDR2 sequences are SGDLS and YYNGEE. CDR3 sequence reads: CASSVLGDSYEQYF. As DNA, the CDR3 is TGTGCCAGCAGCGTATTGGGTGATTCCTACGAGCAGTACTTC.

Only a few counts were recorded for this clone. The J gene is TRBJ1-1, the V gene TRBV7-3; tentative D call: TRBD1 (5 bases). From germline, CDR1 is SGHTA and CDR2 FQGTGA. V shed 5 bases and J shed 2 bases, with 9 bases lying between them. The CDR3 totals 13 residues. The DNA of the CDR3 is TGTGCCAGCAGCATTGACAGAAACACTGAAGCTTTCTTT. Protein: CASSIDRNTEAFF. Filled out from reference TRBV7-3 and TRBJ1-1, the complete variable domain reads GAGVSQTPSNKVTEKGKYVELRCDPISGHTALYWYRQSLGQGPEFLIYFQGTGAADDSGLPNDRFFAVRPEGSVSTLKIQRTERGDSAVYLCASSIDRNTEAFFGQGTRLTVV.

About this clone itself: One end of the junction fails to match germline, which may point to a read error. The rearrangement joins TRBV7-4 to TRBJ1-4; D is uncertain. The CDR3 runs 11 residues. The germline V gene encodes CDR1 SGHVT and CDR2 SQSDAQ. The CDR3 sequence: CASRPWVGVDF. The DNA of the CDR3 is TGTGCCAGCAGGCCTTGGGTGGGTGTGGATTTT. Combining the CDR3 with reference TRBV7-4 and TRBJ1-4 gives the whole variable domain GAGVSQSPRYKVAKRGRDVALRCDSISGHVTLYWYRQTLGQGSEVLTYSQSDAQRDKSGRPSGRFSAERPERSVSTLKIQRTEQGDSAVYLCASRPWVGVDFGSGTQLSVL.

The chain joins TRBV9 to TRBJ2-3; D uncertain. Trimming left V 0 bases short and J 1 base short, with 6 bases between. Germline values: CDR1 SGDLS, CDR2 YYNGEE. The CDR3 is 14 residues long. The CDR3: CASSVATGTDTQYF. In DNA form, the CDR3 reads TGTGCCAGCAGCGTAGCAACAGGCACAGATACGCAGTATTTT.

The V and J genes are TRBV11-3 and TRBJ2-7, with a tentative D call TRBD1 (5 bases). Trimming took off 1 base at V and 0 bases at J, with 10 bases between the two ends. Germline CDR1 reads SGHNT; CDR2 reads YENEEA. This CDR3 is built from 15 residues. CDR3 region: CASSLGGDSSYEQYF. DNA for the CDR3: TGTGCCAGCAGCTTAGGGGGCGACAGCTCCTACGAGCAGTACTTC.

In this sample, this clone turned up a few times. The chain combines TRBV20-1 with TRBJ1-1; TRBD1 matches 10 bases. J gave up 12 bases and V 6 bases, and 7 bases lay outside the gene matches. Looked up from germline, CDR1 is DFQATT and CDR2 is SNEGSKA (reference sequence). This CDR3 comprises 11 residues. CDR3 coding DNA: TGCAGTGCGAGGGACAGGGGAGCGACTTTCTTT. Its translation: CSARDRGATFF.

This clone was counted once. The chain recombines TRBV11-2 with TRBJ1-2, with 8 bases that match TRBD1. The CDR3 is 16 amino acids. J was trimmed by 5 bases and V by 0 bases; bases with no gene match: 8. Germline values: CDR1 SGHAT, CDR2 FQNNGV. CDR3: CASSLDGGTGGYGYTF. The CDR3 DNA reads TGTGCCAGCAGCTTAGATGGAGGGACAGGAGGATATGGCTACACCTTC.

J is TRBJ2-1 and V is TRBV29-1, with 8 bases fitting TRBD2. In germline, CDR1 is SQVTM, CDR2 ANQGSEA. V was clipped by 4 bases and J by 6 bases; unmatched bases: 2. The CDR3 covers 12 residues. The CDR3 DNA follows: TGCAGCGTTGGTAGCGGGACCAATGAGCAGTTCTTC. This codes for CSVGSGTNEQFF.

The J gene is TRBJ2-1, the V gene TRBV2; D remains unclear. The germline V gene encodes CDR1 SNHLY and CDR2 FYNNEI. This CDR3 contains 14 residues. Trimming left V 4 bases short and J 4 bases short, with 11 bases between. The CDR3 sequence is CASSGLVLYNEQFF. The DNA for the CDR3 is TGTGCCAGCAGTGGGCTAGTATTATACAATGAGCAGTTCTTC.

A single count supports this clone. The chain is built from TRBV11-3 and TRBJ1-3; the D is unclear. Germline CDR1 reads SGHNT; CDR2 reads YENEEA. The CDR3 consists of 13 residues. Trimming removed 0 bases at V and 4 bases at J, with 4 bases between. Written as DNA, the CDR3 is TGTGCCAGCAGCTTAGAAACAGGAAACACCATATATTTT. It translates to CASSLETGNTIYF.

This chain connects TRBV5-4 to TRBJ1-1, with 11 bases fitting TRBD1. J lost 3 bases, V lost 5 bases, and 3 bases had no gene match. Germline CDR1 and CDR2: SGHNT and YYREEE (reference sequence). This CDR3 comprises 14 residues. CDR3 loop: CASSRGQGDTEAFF. The CDR3 DNA is TGTGCCAGCAGTCGGGGACAGGGGGACACTGAAGCTTTCTTT.